The T cell receptor (beta chain) under discussion was sequenced for a study of T cell repertoires in cytomegalovirus infection. TCRdb re-called the reads with MiXCR, one entry per CDR3 protein. The sample has approximately 130,000 distinct CDR3 sequences, 24% seen once. A remark on this clonotype: The antigen is undetermined.

This CDR3 contains 15 residues. Trimming stripped 4 bases from V and 0 bases from J, with 12 bases between. Germline CDR1 and CDR2: SGHVS and FNYEAQ. V and J are TRBV7-6 and TRBJ1-1; D unclear. The sequencing sample was made of PBMCs, sequenced either directly or after in vitro stimulation (not recorded which). The source is a human donor in good health (CMV status not recorded). Some clones in this sample may be carry-over from other donors' samples. CDR3 nucleotides: TGTGCCAGCAGCTCTGAATCGACATTGAACACTGAAGCTTTCTTT. This translates into CASSSESTLNTEAFF.